These 21 T cell receptor beta chains came from one sample sequenced in a study of T and B cells in COVID-19 patients. TRB was amplified from approximately 250-480 ng of blood genomic DNA. TRB rearrangements were amplified by multiplex PCR with BIOMED2 TRB-A/B primers. A single record per CDR3 protein comes from TCRdb applying MiXCR to the multiplex PCR reads. The table shows 15,000 to 20,000 distinct CDR3 sequences, with approximately 30% occurring only once. The sequenced sample consisted of blood. The receptors stem from a human donor who had recovered from COVID-19.

The V and J genes are TRBV18 and TRBJ2-7; D may be TRBD1 or TRBD2 (5 bases each). The CDR3 loop spans 13 amino acids. Trimming shortened V by 3 bases and J by 5 bases, and 11 bases separated the two germline ends. CDR1 KGHSH and CDR2 LQKENI come from the germline V gene. CDR3 region: CASSPLRDHEQYF. The CDR3 nucleotides are TGTGCCAGCTCACCGCTCAGGGACCACGAGCAGTACTTC.

This clonotype has at least ten counts. V usage is TRBV6-6 and J usage is TRBJ2-7; D perhaps matches TRBD2 (5 bases). The ends were cut back, 2 bases at V and 5 bases at J, with 13 bases in the middle. Germline CDR1 and CDR2: MNHNY and SVGAGI (reference sequence). This CDR3 has 14 amino acids. The CDR3 reads CASSYGGSRDEQYF. In DNA form, the CDR3 reads TGTGCCAGCAGTTACGGAGGTTCGAGGGACGAGCAGTACTTC.

The chain uses TRBV28 and TRBJ2-7; 8 bases match TRBD1. V lost 6 bases and J lost 4; bases outside the gene matches: 11. This CDR3 is built from 15 residues. Germline CDR1 is MDHEN and CDR2 is SYDVKM. The CDR3 sequence is CASSHSWTGTYEQYF. The DNA for the CDR3 is TGTGCCAGCAGCCATAGCTGGACAGGGACGTACGAGCAGTACTTC.

V gene TRBV5-4 combines with J gene TRBJ2-1, with D perhaps given as TRBD1 or TRBD2 (6 bases each). V shed 4 bases and J shed 8 bases, with 16 bases lying between them. Germline V gives CDR1 SGHNT, CDR2 YYREEE (reference sequence). The CDR3 spans 14 residues. CDR3 protein: CASSLEGGPHEQFF. The CDR3 DNA reads as TGTGCCAGCAGCCTCGAGGGGGGCCCTCATGAGCAGTTCTTC.

By sample share, this clonotype is medium-sized (0.01 to 0.1%). CDR3 protein: CASSPSRPGWADTQYF. CDR3 in DNA: TGTGCCAGTAGCCCCTCCCGGCCGGGTTGGGCAGATACGCAGTATTTT. This sequence joins TRBV19 and TRBJ2-3; D remains unclear. The CDR3 is 16 residues long. Germline values: CDR1 LNHDA, CDR2 SQIVND (reference sequence). V was pared by 6 bases and J by 4 bases, with 20 bases between.

The chain links TRBV18 to TRBJ1-1, with D hard to call. The CDR3 runs to 14 residues. V lost 3 bases and J 4 bases, leaving 12 bases between the germline ends. Germline CDR1 KGHSH, CDR2 LQKENI. The chain's CDR3 is CASSPTTDLTEAFF. In DNA form, the CDR3 reads TGTGCCAGCTCACCTACCACGGATCTCACTGAAGCTTTCTTT.

This clonotype appeared a few times. The chain carries TRBV6-5 and TRBJ2-1, with 10 bases matching TRBD2. Germline values: CDR1 MNHEY, CDR2 SVGAGI. The CDR3 runs to 17 residues. The J segment lost 0 bases and the V segment lost 6 bases, leaving 8 bases of the junction unmatched. As DNA, the CDR3 is TGTGCCAGCAGCTACGAGCGGGGGGGCTACTCCTACAATGAGCAGTTCTTC. Amino acid sequence: CASSYERGGYSYNEQFF.

There are a few counts of this clonotype. The V call is TRBV12-3 or TRBV12-4, the J call TRBJ1-5, with D uncertain. The CDR3 has 13 amino acids. V lost 2 bases and J 4 bases, leaving 6 bases between the germline ends. This chain's CDR3 is CASSLYANQPQHF. CDR3 DNA: TGTGCCAGCAGTTTATACGCGAATCAGCCCCAGCATTTT.

The V call is TRBV18, the J call TRBJ1-4, with 7 bases lining up with TRBD1. The CDR3 has 15 amino acids. Germline V gene lookup returns CDR1 KGHSH and CDR2 LQKENI. Trimming removed 3 bases from V and 8 bases from J; junction bases left unmatched: 9. This chain's CDR3 is CASSPRQGKREKLFF. CDR3 coding DNA: TGTGCCAGCTCACCCCGACAGGGAAAGCGGGAAAAACTGTTTTTT. The whole variable domain, remainder taken from reference TRBV18 and TRBJ1-4, is NAGVMQNPRHLVRRRGQEARLRCSPMKGHSHVYWYRQLPEEGLKFMVYLQKENIIDESGMPKERFSAEFPKEGPSILRIQQVVRGDSAAYFCASSPRQGKREKLFFGSGTQLSVL.

The rearrangement joins TRBV20-1 to TRBJ2-2; 7 positions match TRBD1. Germline V gene data show CDR1 as DFQATT and CDR2 as SNEGSKA (reference sequence). With 3 bases clipped from V and 0 bases from J, the junction kept 4 bases outside the gene matches. CDR3 length: 15 residues. The CDR3 nucleotides read TGCAGTGCTAGGGACAGGAAATCGAACACCGGGGAGCTGTTTTTT. Amino acid sequence: CSARDRKSNTGELFF.

The V gene is TRBV20-1, the J gene TRBJ1-5; 9 nucleotides line up with TRBD1. Germline loops: CDR1 DFQATT, CDR2 SNEGSKA (reference sequence). V dropped 3 bases and J dropped 7; count of bases not matched to a gene: 10. The CDR3 is 15 residues long. The CDR3 region is CSASEIQGAGQPQHF. In DNA form, the CDR3 reads TGCAGTGCTAGTGAAATACAGGGGGCAGGACAGCCCCAGCATTTT.

The V call is TRBV13, the J call TRBJ2-3, with 9 bases aligning to TRBD1. The V gene end was trimmed by 5 bases and the J gene end by 5 bases; junction bases not matched to a gene: 11. The CDR3 extends over 16 amino acids. Per the germline V gene, CDR1 is PRHDT and CDR2 is FYEKMQ (reference sequence). CDR3 in amino acids: CASSQSPGTGQDTQYF. The CDR3 DNA reads as TGTGCCAGCAGCCAAAGTCCCGGGACAGGGCAAGATACGCAGTATTTT.

This clonotype was counted a few times. The rearrangement uses TRBV6-2 or TRBV6-3 and TRBJ2-1; TRBD2 aligns across 10 bases. In germline, CDR1 is MNHEY, CDR2 SVGEGT. This CDR3 spans 17 amino acids. Trimming cost V 4 bases and J 9 bases; bases outside gene matches: 15. CDR3 loop: CASSFLQSLAGVGEQFF. The DNA for the CDR3 is TGTGCCAGCAGTTTCCTCCAGAGCCTAGCGGGGGTTGGTGAGCAGTTCTTC.

As concerns this clonotype: This may come from a read error, since a much larger clone is one base off. Given the absence of the conserved phenylalanine or tryptophan at the CDR3 end, a read error is likely. The chain uses TRBV6-5 and TRBJ1-2; perhaps TRBD1 as D (6 bases). Germline V CDR1 and CDR2: MNHEY, SVGAGI. Trimming removed 4 bases from V and 8 bases from J, with 14 bases in between. The CDR3 is 13 amino acids. This chain's CDR3 is CASSLLDSGGYTS. The CDR3 DNA follows: TGTGCCAGCAGTTTATTGGACAGTGGAGGCTACACCTCC.

The chain couples TRBV18 to TRBJ1-1; D possibly corresponds to TRBD1 (5 bases). Germline V CDR1 and CDR2: KGHSH, LQKENI. Trimming shortened V by 5 bases and J by 1 base, and 11 bases separated the two germline ends. The CDR3 totals 14 residues. The CDR3: CASSSGLQNTEAFF. The CDR3 DNA reads as TGTGCCAGCTCATCGGGACTACAGAACACTGAAGCTTTCTTT.

V gene TRBV5-1 combines with J gene TRBJ2-5; 8 bases fit TRBD1. This CDR3 is 13 amino acids long. Losses at the gene ends were 7 bases for V and 4 bases for J; bases not matched to a gene: 6. Germline V gene data show CDR1 as SGHRS and CDR2 as YFSETQ. CDR3 coding DNA: TGCGCCAGCGACCGGACAGGGAGAGAGACCCAGTACTTC. It encodes CASDRTGRETQYF.

As concerns this clonotype: A much bigger clone sits one base away, suggesting this may be a read error. The rearrangement joins TRBV5-6 to TRBJ2-1; 9 bases fit TRBD2. Per germline, CDR1 SGHDT and CDR2 YYEEEE. The CDR3 sequence is 18 residues long. The CDR3, as DNA: TGTGCCAACAGCTTGGTTGGCGGGGGGGCTTTGTCCTACAATGAGCAGTTCTTC. Translation gives CANSLVGGGALSYNEQFF.

V usage is TRBV18 and J usage is TRBJ1-1; tentative D call: TRBD1 (5 bases). CDR1 is KGHSH and CDR2 is LQKENI in the germline V gene. The CDR3 has 12 amino acids. Trimming removed 3 bases from V and 5 bases from J, with 7 bases in between. CDR3 protein: CASSPEGTEAFF. The CDR3 DNA reads TGTGCCAGCTCACCGGAGGGGACTGAAGCTTTCTTT.

The chain recombines TRBV6-5 with TRBJ1-1; D gene unclear. The germline CDR1 and CDR2 sequences are MNHEY and SVGAGI. The CDR3 covers 12 residues. V was trimmed by 5 bases and J by 6 bases, leaving 10 bases between them. CDR3: CASSESPSEAFF. The CDR3 DNA reads TGTGCCAGCAGTGAATCACCCTCTGAAGCTTTCTTT.

CDR3 loop: CSAASLFEGANEQFF. CDR3 DNA: TGCAGTGCTGCCTCCCTATTCGAAGGGGCCAATGAGCAGTTCTTC. The V and J genes are TRBV20-1 and TRBJ2-1; D may be TRBD1 (5 bases). Trimming took off 5 bases at V and 6 bases at J, with 20 bases between the two ends. The CDR3 is made up of 15 amino acids. From germline, CDR1 is DFQATT and CDR2 SNEGSKA (reference sequence).

The table lists this clonotype with a few counts. The chain carries TRBV18 and TRBJ1-5; D remains ambiguous. The CDR3 extends over 13 amino acids. CDR1 and CDR2 from the germline V gene are KGHSH and LQKENI. Trimming shortened V by 6 bases and J by 4 bases, and 10 bases separated the two germline ends. CDR3 in DNA: TGTGCCAGCTCCGAACAGCGAAATCAGCCCCAGCATTTT. Encoded protein: CASSEQRNQPQHF.